This T cell receptor beta chain was sequenced during a study of T cell responses to AZD1222 COVID-19 vaccine. Repertoires were generated with immunoSEQ multiplex PCR, while TCRdb's copy carries only in-frame clones and drops some. The data show about 86,000 clones, with around 73% seen just once and 21% held by the top ten. Only a few counts were recorded for this clone. The TCR comes from an adult in good health. Material: peripheral blood, obtained on day 0 of AZD1222 vaccination.

CDR3 DNA: TGTGCCAGCAGCTTTATCCCAGGGGCAACTTTGGGCCATCTTGGCTACACCTTC. It encodes CASSFIPGATLGHLGYTF. J is TRBJ1-2 and V is TRBV7-8; possibly TRBD1 for D (6 bases). Germline lookup yields CDR1 SGHVS and CDR2 FQNEAQ. Trimming pared 3 bases from V and 7 bases from J, leaving 27 bases between. This CDR3 spans 18 amino acids.